The clone carrying this TCR beta chain was counted only a few times. The data stem from a study of beta chain features in type 1 diabetes. What was sequenced were expressed TCRB transcripts, since all of the isolated RNA had been reverse transcribed. Profiling relied on immunoSEQ multiplex PCR, and the TCRdb table lists in-frame clones only, not all of them. The sample comprises under 500,000 clones, about 29% of which are singletons, and 0.05% to 0.065% rests with the top ten. The V and J ends lost 1 base and 11 bases respectively, with 16 bases between them. From germline, CDR1 is GTSNPN and CDR2 SVGIG (reference sequence). This CDR3 has 13 residues.

The genes are TRBV30 and TRBJ2-3, with D perhaps given as TRBD1 or TRBD2 (5 bases each). The source of this sequence is a young man in good health. The sample comprised naive CD4+ T cells from blood. The chain's CDR3 is CAWSGSGAGKQYF. CDR3 nucleotide sequence: TGTGCCTGGAGTGGGTCCGGGGCCGGGAAGCAGTATTTT.